The sequence of this TCR beta chain was determined in a study of early T cells in non-severe SARS-CoV-2 infection. This clonotype was observed a handful of times. TCRdb re-called the 5' RACE reads with MiXCR, one entry per CDR3 protein. The sample lists 65,000 to 95,000 distinct CDR3 sequences; over 9% were seen once. Germline-derived CDR1 and CDR2 are MGHRA and YSYEKL. Deletions cut 1 base from V and 3 bases from J, with 7 bases between. The CDR3 spans 14 residues. The clonotype comes from an adult who was a healthcare worker with PCR-confirmed SARS-CoV-2 infection or an uninfected control (not recorded which). The source material was whole blood. The genes are TRBV4-1 and TRBJ1-5, with no clear D. The CDR3 DNA follows: TGCGCCAGCAGCCAAGGGCAGTTCAATCAGCCCCAGCATTTT. Its protein is CASSQGQFNQPQHF.